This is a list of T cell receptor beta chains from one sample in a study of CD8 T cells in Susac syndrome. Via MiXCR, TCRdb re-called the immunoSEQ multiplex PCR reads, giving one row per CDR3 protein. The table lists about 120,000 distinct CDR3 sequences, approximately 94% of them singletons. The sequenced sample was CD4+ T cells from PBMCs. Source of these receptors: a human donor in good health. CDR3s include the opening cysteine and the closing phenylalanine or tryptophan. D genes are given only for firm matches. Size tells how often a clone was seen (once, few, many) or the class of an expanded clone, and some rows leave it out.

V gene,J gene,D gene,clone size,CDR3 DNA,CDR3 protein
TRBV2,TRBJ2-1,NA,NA,TGTGCCAGCAGTGAAGCGCTTTACAGGGCCAATGAGCAGTTCTTC,CASSEALYRANEQFF
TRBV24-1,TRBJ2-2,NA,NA,TGTGCCACCAGTGATTGGCAGAACACCGGGGAGCTGTTTTTT,CATSDWQNTGELFF
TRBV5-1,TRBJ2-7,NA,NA,TGCGCCAGCAGTACAGGGTTGATGGACGAGCAGTACTTC,CASSTGLMDEQYF
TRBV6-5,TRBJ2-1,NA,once,TGTGCCAGCCAGCTTGGACTCGAGGAGTTCTTC,CASQLGLEEFF
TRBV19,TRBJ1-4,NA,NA,TGTGCCAGTAGTGTCGGGACAACCGCAACTAATGAAAAACTGTTTTTT,CASSVGTTATNEKLFF
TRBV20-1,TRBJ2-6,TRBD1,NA,TGCAGTGCTAGAAAGGCCGGACAGGGAGTTCTCTCTGGGGCCAACGTCCTGACTTTC,CSARKAGQGVLSGANVLTF
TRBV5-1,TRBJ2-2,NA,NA,TGCGCCAGCAGCGAGGAGGGACACTTGAGGACCGGGGAGCTGTTTTTT,CASSEEGHLRTGELFF
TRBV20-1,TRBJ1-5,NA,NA,TGCAGTGCTGGGAGGGGTTCTGGGCAGCCCCAGCATTTT,CSAGRGSGQPQHF
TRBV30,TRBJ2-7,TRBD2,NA,TGTGCCTGGAGTGAACAACCTGCTAGCGGGAGGTACGAGCAGTACTTC,CAWSEQPASGRYEQYF
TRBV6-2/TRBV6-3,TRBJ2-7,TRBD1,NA,TGTGCCGTGGAAGGGACAGATACCTACGAGCAGTACTTC,CAVEGTDTYEQYF
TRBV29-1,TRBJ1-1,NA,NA,TGCAGCGTTGAAGGGGAGGCAGGGTATAACACTGAAGCTTTCTTT,CSVEGEAGYNTEAFF
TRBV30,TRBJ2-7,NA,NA,TGTGCCTGGACCGGTGGGGGGGGCGTATACGAGCAGTACTTC,CAWTGGGGVYEQYF
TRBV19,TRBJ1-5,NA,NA,TGTGCCAGTAGTATTTGGGGCAACAGGGGCAATCAGCCCCAGCATTTT,CASSIWGNRGNQPQHF
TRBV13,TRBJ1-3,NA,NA,TGTGCCAGCAGCGGGGGCGGAACCATATATTTT,CASSGGGTIYF
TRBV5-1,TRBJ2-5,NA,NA,TGCGCCAGCAGCTTGGCCCAGTGGGTAGGGTTGGAGGAGACCCAGTACTTC,CASSLAQWVGLEETQYF
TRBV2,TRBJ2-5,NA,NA,TGTGCCAGCAGCCTCGACAACCAAGAGACCCAGTACTTC,CASSLDNQETQYF
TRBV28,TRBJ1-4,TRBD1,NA,TGTGCCAGCAGTTCGGGACAGGAAAATGAAAAACTGTTTTTT,CASSSGQENEKLFF
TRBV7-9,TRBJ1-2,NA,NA,TGTGCCAGCAGCTTCGACAGGTCCTATGGCTACACCTTC,CASSFDRSYGYTF
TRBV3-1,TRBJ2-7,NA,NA,TGTGCCAGCAGCCTTAGTGGCCAGTCCTACGAGCAGTACTTC,CASSLSGQSYEQYF
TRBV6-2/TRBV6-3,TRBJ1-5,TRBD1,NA,TGTGCCAGCAGTCGCCGACAGGGCCTCGAAAATCAGCCCCAGCATTTT,CASSRRQGLENQPQHF
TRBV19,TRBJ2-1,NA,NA,TGTGCCAGTAGTATAGACCAAGTTGGTGAGCAGTTCTTC,CASSIDQVGEQFF
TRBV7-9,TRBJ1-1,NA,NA,TGTGCCAGCAGCTTCGCCGGGGGCACTGAAGCTTTCTTT,CASSFAGGTEAFF
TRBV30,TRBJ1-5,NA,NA,TGTGCCTGGAGTGTACAGGTCGAGCCCCAGCATTTT,CAWSVQVEPQHF
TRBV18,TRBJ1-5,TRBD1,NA,TGTGCCAGCTCACTCGCCGGGGACAGGGTAGGACAGCCCCAGCATTTT,CASSLAGDRVGQPQHF